These 26 T cell receptor beta chains came from one sample sequenced in a study of cytotoxic CD8 clonotypes in ibrutinib-treated CLL. Assay: immunoSEQ multiplex PCR; the TCRdb copy retains only in-frame clones and omits some. The sample consists of about 140,000 clones, more than 70% of them appearing once. The starting material was PBMCs, obtained after 36 months of ibrutinib treatment. Receptors originate from a human donor with chronic lymphocytic leukemia.

This chain uses TRBV11-2 with TRBJ2-7; TRBD1 matches 9 bases. Trimming removed 5 bases from V and 6 bases from J; junction bases left unmatched: 5. The CDR3 sequence is 13 residues long. Germline values: CDR1 SGHAT, CDR2 FQNNGV. The CDR3 nucleotides read TGTGCCAGCAGCCCGTGGACAGGGGCCGAGCAGTACTTC. Translated: CASSPWTGAEQYF.

This rearrangement joins TRBV11-3 to TRBJ2-1; TRBD2 matches at 9 bases. CDR1 is SGHNT and CDR2 is YENEEA in the germline V gene. Losses at the gene ends were 5 bases for V and 9 bases for J; bases not matched to a gene: 14. CDR3 length: 16 residues. Written as DNA, the CDR3 is TGTGCCAGCAGCCAGGTAGGGACTAGCTGGAAGGGTGAGCAGTTCTTC. Protein product: CASSQVGTSWKGEQFF.

A word on this clone: Relative to the germline gene, one junction end is altered; a read error may explain this. Other DNA sequences from this sample encode an identical CDR3 as well. This sequence joins TRBV18 and TRBJ1-2; D is unclear. The CDR3 has 16 residues. Germline values: CDR1 KGHSH, CDR2 LQKENI. The CDR3 DNA reads as TGTGCCAGCTCGCCACCATCAAGGAGAGTTAACTATGGCTACACCTTC. It translates to CASSPPSRRVNYGYTF.

The rearrangement uses TRBV9 and TRBJ2-7; possible D gene TRBD1, 6 bases. The V and J ends lost 1 base and 2 bases respectively, with 16 bases between them. The CDR3 spans 16 residues. In germline, CDR1 is SGDLS, CDR2 YYNGEE. The CDR3 here is CASSVSSRQAPYEQYF. Written as DNA, the CDR3 is TGTGCCAGCAGCGTATCCTCGAGACAGGCACCCTACGAGCAGTACTTC.

The CDR3 loop reads CASSSRGEQYF. CDR3 DNA: TGTGCCAGCAGCAGCAGGGGCGAGCAGTACTTC. The rearrangement uses TRBV7-8 and TRBJ2-7; D perhaps matches TRBD1 (6 bases). CDR3 length: 11 residues. From germline, CDR1 is SGHVS and CDR2 FQNEAQ. V lost 5 bases, J lost 6 bases, and 8 bases lay in between.

The chain combines TRBV9 with TRBJ2-1; 9 positions match TRBD2. Per the germline V gene, CDR1 is SGDLS and CDR2 is YYNGEE. CDR3 length equals 17 residues. Losses at the gene ends were 1 base for V and 0 bases for J; bases not matched to a gene: 5. The CDR3 loop is CASSVFGLAHSYNEQFF. In nucleotides, the CDR3 is TGTGCCAGCAGCGTATTTGGACTAGCGCACTCCTACAATGAGCAGTTCTTC.

The chain uses TRBV7-9 and TRBJ2-7; the D is unclear. Germline CDR1 and CDR2: SEHNR and FQNEAQ (reference sequence). This CDR3 is built from 15 residues. V lost 3 bases, J lost 2 bases, and 14 bases lay in between. CDR3 in DNA: TGTGCCAGCAGCTTGTACGGTACGAACACCTACGAGCAGTACTTC. This gives the protein CASSLYGTNTYEQYF.

This sequence joins TRBV5-1 and TRBJ1-2; the D gene is possibly TRBD1 (6 bases). The CDR3 contains 14 residues. The V end lost 5 bases, the J end lost 1 base, and 12 bases lay between the germline ends. Germline-derived CDR1 and CDR2 are SGHRS and YFSETQ. The CDR3 nucleotides are TGCGCCAGCAGACCCGGACAGCGTAACTATGGCTACACCTTC. Amino acids: CASRPGQRNYGYTF.

The chain uses TRBV18 and TRBJ1-2; maybe TRBD1 (6 bases). The V gene lost 3 bases and the J gene lost 2 bases, with 13 bases spanning the gap. The CDR3 runs 15 residues. Germline loops: CDR1 KGHSH, CDR2 LQKENI. The CDR3 bases are TGTGCCAGCTCACCCTTTTCAGGGGCCAACTATGGCTACACCTTC. It codes for CASSPFSGANYGYTF.

This clone was detected only a few times. Written as DNA, the CDR3 is TGTGCCAGCATGGACCGTCGTTGGGGAAACACCATATATTTT. Translation gives CASMDRRWGNTIYF. V and J are TRBV19 and TRBJ1-3, with D uncertain. Trimming pared 9 bases from V and 4 bases from J, leaving 16 bases between. The CDR3 runs to 14 residues. Germline lookup yields CDR1 LNHDA and CDR2 SQIVND (reference sequence). The full variable domain, with the rest looked up from reference TRBV19 and TRBJ1-3, is DGGITQSPKYLFRKEGQNVTLSCEQNLNHDAMYWYRQDPGQGLRLIYYSQIVNDFQKGDIAEGYSVSREKKESFPLTVTSAQKNPTAFYLCASMDRRWGNTIYFGEGSWLTVV.

The genes are TRBV5-8 and TRBJ1-2; TRBD1 matches 7 bases. This CDR3 region has 15 residues. J gave up 0 bases and V 2 bases, and 4 bases lay outside the gene matches. CDR1 is SGHTS and CDR2 is YDEGEE in the germline V gene. CDR3 DNA: TGTGCCAGCAGCTTTGGGGGACAGTCTAACTATGGCTACACCTTC. It specifies CASSFGGQSNYGYTF.

J is TRBJ2-7 and V is TRBV5-1; D is tentatively TRBD1 or TRBD2 (5 bases each). Germline CDR1 reads SGHRS; CDR2 reads YFSETQ. This CDR3 comprises 12 residues. V was trimmed by 5 bases and J by 7 bases, leaving 13 bases between them. Here the CDR3 DNA reads TGCGCCAGCAGGAGGGGTCCCGAGGAGCAGTACTTC. It yields the protein CASRRGPEEQYF.

The gene calls are TRBV7-9 and TRBJ1-2; a weak D match, TRBD1 (5 bases). Trimming shortened V by 4 bases and J by 1 base, and 10 bases separated the two germline ends. Germline CDR1 is SEHNR and CDR2 is FQNEAQ (reference sequence). CDR3 size: 14 residues. The CDR3, as DNA: TGTGCCAGCAGCTCAAGACAGATTAACTATGGCTACACCTTC. The encoded protein is CASSSRQINYGYTF.

The chain is built from TRBV11-3 and TRBJ2-7; 7 nucleotides agree with TRBD1. The V gene's germline CDR1 is SGHNT and CDR2 YENEEA. The CDR3 consists of 14 residues. Trimming took 5 bases from V and 0 from J; bases not matched to a gene: 4. In DNA form, the CDR3 reads TGTGCCAGCAGCCGGGACAGTTTCTCCTACGAGCAGTACTTC. Amino acids: CASSRDSFSYEQYF. Full variable domain (outside the CDR3, taken from reference TRBV11-3 and TRBJ2-7): EAGVVQSPRYKIIEKKQPVAFWCNPISGHNTLYWYLQNLGQGPELLIRYENEEAVDDSQLPKDRFSAERLKGVDSTLKIQPAELGDSAVYLCASSRDSFSYEQYFGPGTRLTVT.

Regarding this clone: The sample holds other DNA sequences that translate to the same CDR3. The chain uses TRBV15 and TRBJ2-7; D might be TRBD2 (5 bases). The V gene's germline CDR1 is LNHNV and CDR2 YYDKDF (reference sequence). V dropped 0 bases and J dropped 0 bases, with 6 bases sitting between them. The length of the CDR3 is 14 residues. This CDR3 reads CATSRDRGSYEQYF. CDR3 DNA sequence: TGTGCCACCAGCAGAGATCGGGGCTCCTACGAGCAGTACTTC. The full variable domain, in which reference TRBV15 and TRBJ2-7 provide the parts outside the CDR3, is DAMVIQNPRYQVTQFGKPVTLSCSQTLNHNVMYWYQQKSSQAPKLLFHYYDKDFNNEADTPDNFQSRRPNTSFCFLDIRSPGLGDTAMYLCATSRDRGSYEQYFGPGTRLTVT.

The rearrangement uses TRBV28 and TRBJ1-6; D is uncertain. Looked up from germline, CDR1 is MDHEN and CDR2 is SYDVKM. V lost 6 bases to trimming and J lost 7 bases, with 19 bases between them. The CDR3 is 16 residues long. The DNA for the CDR3 is TGTGCCAGCAGCGCTAGGCCAACCAAAAGGAATTCACCCCTCCACTTT. This codes for CASSARPTKRNSPLHF.

The chain carries TRBV29-1 and TRBJ1-4, with TRBD1 matching over 7 bases. J gave up 8 bases and V 4 bases, and 7 bases lay outside the gene matches. The CDR3 sequence is 13 residues long. Germline CDR1 and CDR2: SQVTM and ANQGSEA. The chain's CDR3 is CSVGGQTIEKLFF. The CDR3 DNA is TGCAGCGTTGGGGGACAGACGATCGAAAAACTGTTTTTT.

This clone was counted between two and nine times. The CDR3 spells CASSEAGAGTGEKLFF. The CDR3 region has the DNA TGTGCCAGCAGTGAAGCGGGGGCAGGGACCGGTGAAAAACTGTTTTTT. The chain recombines TRBV6-1 with TRBJ1-4; tentative D call: TRBD1 (6 bases). Germline CDR1 is MNHNS and CDR2 is SASEGT. Trimming removed 0 bases from V and 7 bases from J, with 15 bases in between. The CDR3 has 16 residues.

The chain joins TRBV6-4 to TRBJ2-1, with a possible D match to TRBD1 (6 bases). This CDR3 is 12 amino acids long. The V gene's germline CDR1 is MRHNA and CDR2 SNTAGT. Trimming removed 2 bases at V and 9 bases at J, with 8 bases between. The CDR3 DNA follows: TGTGCCAGCAGTGACGGGGGCATTGAGCAGTTCTTC. The encoded protein is CASSDGGIEQFF.

The V and J genes are TRBV19 and TRBJ2-4, with a possible D match to TRBD2 (5 bases). The CDR3 is 16 residues long. Per the germline V gene, CDR1 is LNHDA and CDR2 is SQIVND (reference sequence). V was pared by 1 base and J by 0 bases, with 10 bases between. CDR3 in DNA: TGTGCCAGTAGTATAGGCCCGGGATTAGCCAAAAACATTCAGTACTTC. Its translation is CASSIGPGLAKNIQYF.

The sample holds one count of this clone. This rearrangement joins TRBV19 to TRBJ1-3; D is possibly TRBD1 (6 bases). CDR3 length equals 15 residues. Deletions cut 5 bases from V and 0 bases from J, with 11 bases between. Germline-derived CDR1 and CDR2 are LNHDA and SQIVND (reference sequence). DNA of the CDR3: TGTGCCAGTAGTCCCACGGGGGCCTCTGGAAACACCATATATTTT. Protein sequence: CASSPTGASGNTIYF.

The chain employs TRBV6-5 and TRBJ1-4; D is ambiguous. Per germline, CDR1 MNHEY and CDR2 SVGAGI. Trimming removed 10 bases from V and 4 bases from J, with 16 bases in between. The CDR3 spans 14 residues. This CDR3 reads CATSRVLHNEKLFF. The CDR3 DNA reads TGTGCCACCTCTAGGGTTTTACATAATGAAAAACTGTTTTTT.

The gene calls are TRBV2 and TRBJ1-5; 10 nucleotides line up with TRBD1. The CDR3 is made up of 17 amino acids. V lost 5 bases and J lost 7; bases outside the gene matches: 14. From germline, CDR1 is SNHLY and CDR2 FYNNEI. DNA of the CDR3: TGTGCCAGCAGTCGAGACAGGGGGCGACAAGCGGGGCAGCCCCAGCATTTT. Its translation: CASSRDRGRQAGQPQHF.

The chain couples TRBV18 to TRBJ1-1, with 12 bases matching TRBD1. The V segment lost 8 bases and the J segment 8 bases; nucleotides outside the gene matches: 12. Germline values: CDR1 KGHSH, CDR2 LQKENI. The CDR3 has 15 amino acids. CDR3: CASTIEPGQGAEAFF. CDR3 DNA sequence: TGTGCCAGCACCATCGAACCGGGACAGGGGGCCGAAGCTTTCTTT.

This chain connects TRBV4-1 to TRBJ1-3, with no clear D. V was trimmed by 1 base and J by 0 bases, leaving 10 bases between them. The CDR3 is 16 amino acids. The germline V gene encodes CDR1 MGHRA and CDR2 YSYEKL. Here the CDR3 DNA reads TGCGCCAGCAGCCAAGGGGTCAGTTCCTCTGGAAACACCATATATTTT. Its protein is CASSQGVSSSGNTIYF.

CDR3: CASSPPVYEGIPEAFF. The CDR3 nucleotides read TGTGCCAGCTCACCACCGGTTTACGAGGGGATCCCTGAAGCTTTCTTT. The chain combines TRBV18 with TRBJ1-1, with D perhaps TRBD1 (5 bases). The germline V gene has CDR1 KGHSH and CDR2 LQKENI. Trimming left V 0 bases short and J 6 bases short, with 17 bases between. The CDR3 has 16 amino acids.